The clone carrying this TCR beta chain was picked up a small number of times. The CDR3 is made up of 14 amino acids. Germline loops: CDR1 LNHDA, CDR2 SQIVND (reference sequence). Losses at the gene ends were 6 bases for V and 7 bases for J; bases not matched to a gene: 8. The record originates from a study of human T cells and chemical hapten exposure. For the study at large: 2% DPC was applied to approximately 2 cm by approximately 2 cm of upper inner arm skin for sensitization.

The time point: patch test 1, 2 weeks after DPC sensitization. As to treatment: therapeutic diphenylcyclopropenone sensitization with weekly scalp DPC. Drawing of blood took place ahead of applying each patch test. Using its own MiXCR run on the RACE reads, TCRdb lists one record per CDR3 protein. The sample has some 70,000 distinct CDR3 sequences, about 31% seen once. Specimen: whole blood, collected in connection with sensitization to the hapten diphenylcyclopropenone (DPC). The TCR originated in a middle-aged man with alopecia areata. Some clones in this sample may be carry-over from other donors' samples. This chain uses TRBV19 with TRBJ1-5; TRBD1 aligns across 8 bases. DNA of the CDR3: TGTGCCAGTAGCCTAAGACAGGGGTTACAGCCCCAGCATTTT. This sequence encodes CASSLRQGLQPQHF.